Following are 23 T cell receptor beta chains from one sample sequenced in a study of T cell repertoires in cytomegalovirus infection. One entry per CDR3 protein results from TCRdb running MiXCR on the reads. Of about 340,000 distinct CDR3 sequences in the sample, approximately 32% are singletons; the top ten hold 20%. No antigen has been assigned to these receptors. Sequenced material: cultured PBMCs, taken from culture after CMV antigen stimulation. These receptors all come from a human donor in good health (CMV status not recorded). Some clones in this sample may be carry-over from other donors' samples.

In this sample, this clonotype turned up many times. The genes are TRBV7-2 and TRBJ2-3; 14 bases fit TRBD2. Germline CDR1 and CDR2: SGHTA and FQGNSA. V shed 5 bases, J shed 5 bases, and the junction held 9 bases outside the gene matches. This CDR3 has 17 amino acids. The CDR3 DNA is TGTGCCAGCAGCCTATCGCTGGGACTAGCGGGGGTAGATACGCAGTATTTT. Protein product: CASSLSLGLAGVDTQYF.

The CDR3 coding sequence is TGTGCCATCAGCGGGGGCAGGGCGAACACTGAAGCTTTCTTT. This gives the protein CAISGGRANTEAFF. The chain is built from TRBV10-3 and TRBJ1-1; possibly TRBD1 for D (6 bases). V dropped 6 bases and J dropped 1 base, with 12 bases sitting between them. This CDR3 spans 14 amino acids. Germline V gene sequence: CDR1 ENHRY, CDR2 SYGVKD.

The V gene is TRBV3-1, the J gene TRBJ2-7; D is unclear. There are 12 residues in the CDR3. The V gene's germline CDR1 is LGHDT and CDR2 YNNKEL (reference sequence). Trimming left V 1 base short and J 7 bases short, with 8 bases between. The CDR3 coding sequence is TGTGCCAGCAGCCAAGTGGCTTGGGAGCAGTACTTC. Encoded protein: CASSQVAWEQYF.

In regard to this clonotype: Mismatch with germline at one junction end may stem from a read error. The CDR3 sequence is CASSLWTGKGASGTNVLTF. The CDR3 DNA reads TGTGCCAGCAGTTTATGGACAGGGAAGGGGGCCTCTGGGACCAACGTCCTGACTTTC. This chain joins TRBV28 and TRBJ2-6; 7 nucleotides align to TRBD1. This CDR3 comprises 19 residues. Germline lookup yields CDR1 MDHEN and CDR2 SYDVKM.

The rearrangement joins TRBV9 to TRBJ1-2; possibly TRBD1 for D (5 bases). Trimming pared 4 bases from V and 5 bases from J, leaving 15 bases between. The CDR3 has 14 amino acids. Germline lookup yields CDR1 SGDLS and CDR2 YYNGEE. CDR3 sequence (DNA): TGTGCCAGCAGCCCCACGACAGTATCTTATGGCTACACCTTC. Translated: CASSPTTVSYGYTF.

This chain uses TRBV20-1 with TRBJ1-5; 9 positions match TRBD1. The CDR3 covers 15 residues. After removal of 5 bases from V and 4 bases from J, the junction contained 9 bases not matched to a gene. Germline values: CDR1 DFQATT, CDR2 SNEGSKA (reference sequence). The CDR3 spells CSAVPGQGINQPQHF. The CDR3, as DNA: TGCAGTGCTGTCCCGGGACAGGGTATTAATCAGCCCCAGCATTTT.

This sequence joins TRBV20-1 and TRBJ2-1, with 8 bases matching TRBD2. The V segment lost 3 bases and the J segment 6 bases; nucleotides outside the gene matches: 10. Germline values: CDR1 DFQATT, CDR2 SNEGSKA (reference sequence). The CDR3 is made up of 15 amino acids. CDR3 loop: CSARGLRGAVNEQFF. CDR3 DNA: TGCAGTGCTAGGGGTTTGCGGGGGGCAGTCAATGAGCAGTTCTTC.

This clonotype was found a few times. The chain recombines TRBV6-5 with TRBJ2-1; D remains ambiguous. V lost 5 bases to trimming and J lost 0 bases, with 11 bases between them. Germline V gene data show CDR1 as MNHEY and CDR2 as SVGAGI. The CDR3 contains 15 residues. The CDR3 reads CASSHHSSSYNEQFF. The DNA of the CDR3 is TGTGCCAGCAGTCATCATTCCAGCTCCTACAATGAGCAGTTCTTC.

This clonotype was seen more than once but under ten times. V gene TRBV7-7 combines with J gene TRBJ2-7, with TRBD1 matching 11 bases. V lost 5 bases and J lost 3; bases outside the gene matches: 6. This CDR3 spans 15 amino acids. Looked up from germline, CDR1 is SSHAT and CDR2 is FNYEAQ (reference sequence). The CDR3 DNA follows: TGTGCCAGCAGCACCGGGACAGGGGGTCTCTACGAGCAGTACTTC. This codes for CASSTGTGGLYEQYF. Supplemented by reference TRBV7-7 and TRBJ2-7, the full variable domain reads GAGVSQSPRYKVTKRGQDVTLRCDPISSHATLYWYQQALGQGPEFLTYFNYEAQPDKSGLPSDRFSAERPEGSISTLTIQRTEQRDSAMYRCASSTGTGGLYEQYFGPGTRLTVT.

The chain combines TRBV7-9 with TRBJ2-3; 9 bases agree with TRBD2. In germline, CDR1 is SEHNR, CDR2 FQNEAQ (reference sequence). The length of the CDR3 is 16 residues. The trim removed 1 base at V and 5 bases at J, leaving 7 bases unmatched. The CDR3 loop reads CASSLEASGTRDTQYF. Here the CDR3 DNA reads TGTGCCAGCAGCTTAGAGGCTAGCGGGACCAGAGATACGCAGTATTTT.

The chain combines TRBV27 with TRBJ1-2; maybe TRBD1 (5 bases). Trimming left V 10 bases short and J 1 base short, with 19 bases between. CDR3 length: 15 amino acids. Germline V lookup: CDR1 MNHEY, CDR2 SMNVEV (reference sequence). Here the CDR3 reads CATLGGPGLNYGYTF. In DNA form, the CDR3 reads TGTGCCACCCTGGGAGGGCCAGGGCTTAACTATGGCTACACCTTC.

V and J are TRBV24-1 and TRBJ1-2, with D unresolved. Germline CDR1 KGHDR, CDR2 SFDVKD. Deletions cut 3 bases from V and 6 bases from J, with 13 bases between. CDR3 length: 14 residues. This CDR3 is CATSDPTDGDGYTF. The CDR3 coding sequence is TGTGCCACCAGTGATCCAACCGACGGAGATGGCTACACCTTC.

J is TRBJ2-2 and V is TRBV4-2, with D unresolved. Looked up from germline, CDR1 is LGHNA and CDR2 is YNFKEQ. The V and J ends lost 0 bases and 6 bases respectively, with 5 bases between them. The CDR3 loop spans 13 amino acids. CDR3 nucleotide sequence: TGTGCCAGCAGCCAAGATGTCGCCGGGGAGCTGTTTTTT. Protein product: CASSQDVAGELFF.

CDR3 DNA: TGTGCCAGCAGTTTCAGCGGGAGGGCCTACAATGAGCAGTTCTTC. Translating it yields CASSFSGRAYNEQFF. This chain joins TRBV28 and TRBJ2-1; 10 positions agree with TRBD2. V shed 3 bases and J 2 bases; nucleotides not matched to a gene: 1. Germline assignment: CDR1 MDHEN and CDR2 SYDVKM. CDR3 length: 15 residues. Full variable domain (remainder filled in from reference TRBV28 and TRBJ2-1): DVKVTQSSRYLVKRTGEKVFLECVQDMDHENMFWYRQDPGLGLRLIYFSYDVKMKEKGDIPEGYSVSREKKERFSLILESASTNQTSMYLCASSFSGRAYNEQFFGPGTRLTVL.

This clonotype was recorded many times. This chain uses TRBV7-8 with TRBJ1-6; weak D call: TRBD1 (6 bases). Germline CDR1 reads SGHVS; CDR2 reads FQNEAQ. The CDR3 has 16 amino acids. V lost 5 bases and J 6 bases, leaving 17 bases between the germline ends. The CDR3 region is CASSPQGIGVNSPLHF. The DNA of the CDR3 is TGTGCCAGCAGCCCGCAGGGGATCGGAGTTAATTCACCCCTCCACTTT.

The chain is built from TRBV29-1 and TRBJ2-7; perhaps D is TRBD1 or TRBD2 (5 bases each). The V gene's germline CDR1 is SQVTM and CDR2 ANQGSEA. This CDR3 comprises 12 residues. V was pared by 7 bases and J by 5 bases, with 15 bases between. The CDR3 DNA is TGCAGCGGGGGGAAAGGGACGGACGAGCAGTACTTC. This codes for CSGGKGTDEQYF.

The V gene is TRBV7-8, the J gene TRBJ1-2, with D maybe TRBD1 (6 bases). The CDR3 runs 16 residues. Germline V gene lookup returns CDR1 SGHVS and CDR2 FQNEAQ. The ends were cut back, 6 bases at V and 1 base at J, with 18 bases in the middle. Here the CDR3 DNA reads TGTGCCAGCAGTTCCACGCGGGGGGCGAGTAACTATGGCTACACCTTC. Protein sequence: CASSSTRGASNYGYTF.

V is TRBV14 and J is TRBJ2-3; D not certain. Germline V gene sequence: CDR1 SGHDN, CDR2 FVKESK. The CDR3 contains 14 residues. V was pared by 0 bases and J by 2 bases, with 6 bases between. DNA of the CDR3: TGTGCCAGCAGCCAAGATGGGGTCACAGATACGCAGTATTTT. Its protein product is CASSQDGVTDTQYF.

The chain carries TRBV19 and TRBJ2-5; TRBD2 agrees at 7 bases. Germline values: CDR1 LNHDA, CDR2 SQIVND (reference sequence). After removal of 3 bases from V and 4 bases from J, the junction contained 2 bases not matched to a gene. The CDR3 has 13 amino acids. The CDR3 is CASSMGRAETQYF. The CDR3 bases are TGTGCCAGTAGTATGGGGAGGGCAGAGACCCAGTACTTC.

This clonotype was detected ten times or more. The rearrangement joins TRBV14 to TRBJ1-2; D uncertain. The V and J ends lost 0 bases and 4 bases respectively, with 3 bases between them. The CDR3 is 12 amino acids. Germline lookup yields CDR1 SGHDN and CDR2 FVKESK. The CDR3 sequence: CASSQETYGYTF. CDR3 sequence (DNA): TGTGCCAGCAGCCAAGAAACCTATGGCTACACCTTC.

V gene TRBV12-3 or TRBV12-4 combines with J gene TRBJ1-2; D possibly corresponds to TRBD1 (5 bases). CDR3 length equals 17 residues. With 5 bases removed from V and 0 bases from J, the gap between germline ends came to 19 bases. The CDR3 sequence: CASSAVEGTLANYGYTF. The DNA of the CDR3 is TGTGCCAGCAGTGCCGTTGAAGGGACGTTAGCTAACTATGGCTACACCTTC.

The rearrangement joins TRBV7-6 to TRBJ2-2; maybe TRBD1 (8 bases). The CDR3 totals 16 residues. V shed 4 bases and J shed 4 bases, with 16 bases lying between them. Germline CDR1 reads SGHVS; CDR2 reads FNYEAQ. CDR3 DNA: TGTGCCAGCAGCTCCAACAGGGGGGGGAGCACCGGGGAGCTGTTTTTT. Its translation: CASSSNRGGSTGELFF.

The CDR3 DNA is TGTGCCAGCAGCGCTTACAGTGACAGAGCCGGGGAGCTGTTTTTT. As protein: CASSAYSDRAGELFF. The chain employs TRBV9 and TRBJ2-2, with D perhaps matching TRBD1 (5 bases). Germline CDR1 is SGDLS and CDR2 is YYNGEE. This CDR3 has 15 amino acids. Trimming took off 3 bases at V and 6 bases at J, with 15 bases between the two ends.